This paragraph covers one TCR beta chain sequence. The data belong to a study of blood T cell repertoires in COVID-19. Study-wide background: Sources were T cells, B-cell-depleted T cells, or PBMCs; the material itself was cDNA or gDNA.

The CDR3 is 14 residues long. CDR1 SGHTA and CDR2 FQGTGA come from the germline V gene. With 6 bases clipped from V and 3 bases from J, the junction kept 3 bases outside the gene matches. Assignments of participants to cohorts depended upon their own reported clinical history. Libraries were prepared by immunoSEQ multiplex PCR; TCRdb keeps only in-frame clonotypes and omits some of them. Here the sample spans roughly 280,000 clones, 80% to 90% being singletons. This rearrangement joins TRBV7-3 to TRBJ2-2; 8 bases line up with TRBD1. The sample was PBMCs or T cells enriched from blood (not recorded which). The receptor's source is a woman aged 30 to 39 with acute COVID-19. The CDR3 here is CASRMTGDTGELFF. Here the CDR3 DNA reads TGTGCCAGCAGAATGACAGGGGACACCGGGGAGCTGTTTTTT.